The 25 T cell receptor beta chains reported below all come from one sample, sequenced in a study of T cells after yellow fever vaccination. TCRdb processed the 5' RACE reads anew with MiXCR; each CDR3 protein has one entry. The sample records 70,000 to 80,000 distinct CDR3 sequences, around 7% being singletons. The sequenced sample was CD8+ T cells sorted from PBMCs, obtained 10 days after the first yellow fever vaccination. These receptors were taken from a young man who received the YFV17D yellow fever vaccine.

This clonotype was seen only a few times. This rearrangement joins TRBV4-1 to TRBJ2-3; possibly TRBD1 for D (5 bases). The germline V and J ends were trimmed by 4 bases and 3 bases, with 14 bases remaining between them. Germline CDR1 is MGHRA and CDR2 is YSYEKL. The CDR3 is 15 residues long. The DNA for the CDR3 is TGCGCCAGCAGCCCCCCCCAGGGTCGGACAGATACGCAGTATTTT. Residues: CASSPPQGRTDTQYF.

The V gene is TRBV4-1, the J gene TRBJ2-3, with D perhaps TRBD1 or TRBD2 (5 bases each). In germline, CDR1 is MGHRA, CDR2 YSYEKL. CDR3 length: 14 residues. V lost 3 bases, J lost 9 bases, and 16 bases lay in between. The CDR3 region is CASSQPGPRGTQYF. The CDR3 DNA sequence: TGCGCCAGCAGCCAGCCGGGGCCCCGCGGAACGCAGTATTTT.

This clonotype occurred a few times. The J gene is TRBJ2-6, the V gene TRBV9; no reliable D call. CDR3 length: 16 residues. Trimming took off 4 bases at V and 0 bases at J, with 11 bases between the two ends. Germline CDR1 SGDLS, CDR2 YYNGEE. The CDR3 DNA reads as TGTGCCAGCAGCCCCCGGACGGACTCTGGGGCCAACGTCCTGACTTTC. Its protein product is CASSPRTDSGANVLTF.

This clonotype has more than one count but fewer than ten. The V call is TRBV5-1, the J call TRBJ2-7, with D possibly being TRBD2 (6 bases). CDR3 length: 14 residues. Trimming stripped 4 bases from V and 3 bases from J, with 14 bases between. CDR1 and CDR2 (germline): SGHRS, YFSETQ. CDR3 loop: CASSPDGGGYEQYV. CDR3 coding DNA: TGCGCCAGCAGCCCGGACGGGGGTGGCTACGAGCAGTACGTC.

This clonotype has a count of ten or more. This rearrangement joins TRBV4-3 to TRBJ2-5; weak D call: TRBD1 (6 bases). This CDR3 has 14 residues. CDR1 is LGHNA, CDR2 YSLEER, per germline. The V end lost 3 bases, the J end lost 1 base, and 9 bases lay between the germline ends. CDR3 sequence reads: CASSQGHLQETQYF. CDR3 sequence (DNA): TGCGCCAGCAGCCAGGGACATCTCCAAGAGACCCAGTACTTC.

The sample holds many counts of this clonotype. The genes are TRBV20-1 and TRBJ2-7; D is unresolved. Germline V CDR1 and CDR2: DFQATT, SNEGSKA (reference sequence). This CDR3 has 12 amino acids. Trimming removed 0 bases from V and 1 base from J, with 4 bases in between. The CDR3 loop reads CSARDGSYEQYV. In DNA form, the CDR3 reads TGCAGTGCTAGAGACGGATCCTACGAGCAGTACGTC.

This clonotype was detected ten times or more. This chain connects TRBV27 to TRBJ1-5, with TRBD1 as a possible D gene (5 bases). The germline gives CDR1 MNHEY, CDR2 SMNVEV (reference sequence). The CDR3 loop spans 14 amino acids. Trimming stripped 7 bases from V and 0 bases from J, with 10 bases between. The CDR3 sequence is CASKGSYSNQPQHF. The CDR3 DNA sequence: TGTGCCAGCAAGGGGTCCTATAGCAATCAGCCCCAGCATTTT.

This clonotype was found many times. The chain has TRBV12-3 or TRBV12-4 and TRBJ2-3; TRBD1 is a possible D gene (6 bases). The CDR3 has 14 amino acids. Trimming took off 6 bases at V and 2 bases at J, with 12 bases between the two ends. The CDR3 DNA reads as TGTGCCAGCAGCGCGACAGGACTCACAGATACGCAGTATTTT. This sequence encodes CASSATGLTDTQYF.

The V gene is TRBV12-3 or TRBV12-4, the J gene TRBJ1-2; no clear D gene. The CDR3 covers 13 residues. V dropped 3 bases and J dropped 7 bases, with 12 bases sitting between them. In nucleotides, the CDR3 is TGTGCCAGCAGTTTCCGGGGTTTGGGTGGCTACACCTTC. Its translation: CASSFRGLGGYTF.

This clonotype has a count of ten or more. The chain couples TRBV12-3 or TRBV12-4 to TRBJ1-1; perhaps TRBD1 as D (5 bases). The CDR3 is 16 amino acids. V gave up 6 bases and J gave up 3 bases, with 20 bases separating them. Here the CDR3 reads CASRPAHSGGYTEAFF. CDR3 DNA: TGTGCCAGCAGGCCTGCCCACTCGGGGGGTTACACTGAAGCTTTCTTT.

This clonotype occurred many times. The genes are TRBV9 and TRBJ2-5, with 16 bases lining up with TRBD2. Germline values: CDR1 SGDLS, CDR2 YYNGEE. With V trimmed by 3 bases and J by 5 bases, 13 bases remained unmatched. The CDR3 spans 19 residues. CDR3 loop: CASSEGLAGGRNGRETQYF. The CDR3 nucleotides read TGTGCCAGCAGCGAGGGACTAGCGGGGGGGAGGAACGGGAGGGAGACCCAGTACTTC.

This clonotype has a count of ten or more. Here the CDR3 reads CASNSGTGGTGELFF. The CDR3 bases are TGTGCCAGCAACTCCGGGACAGGGGGGACCGGGGAGCTGTTTTTT. This chain connects TRBV6-2 or TRBV6-3 to TRBJ2-2; 11 bases map to TRBD1. The CDR3 has 15 amino acids. The V gene's germline CDR1 is MNHEY and CDR2 SVGEGT. Trimming took 7 bases from V and 5 from J; bases not matched to a gene: 6.

This clonotype was detected ten times or more. V usage is TRBV7-9 and J usage is TRBJ2-1; weak D call: TRBD1 (5 bases). Germline V gives CDR1 SEHNR, CDR2 FQNEAQ (reference sequence). With 5 bases removed from V and 0 bases from J, the gap between germline ends came to 14 bases. There are 16 residues in the CDR3. CDR3 sequence reads: CASSSFDRSSYNEQFF. The CDR3 DNA is TGTGCCAGCAGCAGTTTTGACAGAAGCTCCTACAATGAGCAGTTCTTC.

To note about this clonotype: This may come from a read error, since a much larger clone is one base off. The CDR3 nucleotides read TGCCCCAGCACCTTCGGACTAGCGGGGATGAGGGAGCAGTACGTC. Its protein product is CPSTFGLAGMREQYV. The chain carries TRBV5-1 and TRBJ2-7; 12 positions match TRBD2. This CDR3 comprises 15 residues. CDR1 SGHRS and CDR2 YFSETQ come from the germline V gene.

In its sample, this clonotype was seen many times. The rearrangement links TRBV6-5 to TRBJ1-1; the D gene is possibly TRBD1 (5 bases). Per germline, CDR1 MNHEY and CDR2 SVGAGI. The CDR3 totals 14 residues. Trimming left V 8 bases short and J 2 bases short, with 15 bases between. CDR3 in amino acids: CASSVTWGNTEAFF. The CDR3 nucleotides are TGTGCCAGCTCAGTTACTTGGGGCAACACTGAAGCTTTCTTT.

Only a few counts were recorded for this clonotype. The chain uses TRBV2 and TRBJ1-5; D call uncertain. Germline CDR1 SNHLY, CDR2 FYNNEI. CDR3 length equals 13 residues. Between the trimmed V and J ends, which lost 8 bases and 2 bases, there was a span of 10 bases. CDR3 nucleotide sequence: TGTGCCAGCGGAAAATGGGGCAATCAGCCCCAGCATTTT. Protein sequence: CASGKWGNQPQHF.

This clonotype showed up many times. V and J are TRBV6-2 or TRBV6-3 and TRBJ1-1; D not certain. Germline-derived CDR1 and CDR2 are MNHEY and SVGEGT. CDR3 length: 12 residues. V was shortened by 2 bases and J by 4 bases, with 5 bases between the two germline ends. As DNA, the CDR3 is TGTGCCAGCAGTTACGTTGGCACTGAAGCTTTCTTT. Protein product: CASSYVGTEAFF.

This clonotype showed up just a few times. The chain joins TRBV5-1 to TRBJ2-7, with D possibly TRBD2 on 6 matching bases. CDR3 length equals 15 residues. The V gene's germline CDR1 is SGHRS and CDR2 YFSETQ. Trimming shortened V by 5 bases and J by 3 bases, and 18 bases separated the two germline ends. As DNA, the CDR3 is TGCGCCAGCAGGGCGGGACTCTCTGAGGGCTACGAGCAGTACTTC. Its translation: CASRAGLSEGYEQYF.

On this clonotype: An end of the junction differs from the germline gene, which may be a read error. The chain employs TRBV12-3 or TRBV12-4 and TRBJ2-2; 8 nucleotides line up with TRBD2. This CDR3 spans 17 amino acids. The CDR3 reads CTSSFHGGAINTGELFF. The CDR3 nucleotides read TGTACCAGCAGTTTTCACGGGGGGGCGATAAACACCGGGGAGCTGTTTTTT.

This clonotype has more than one count but fewer than ten. The chain recombines TRBV5-1 with TRBJ2-3, with D unclear. The CDR3 length is 19 residues. Germline CDR1 and CDR2: SGHRS and YFSETQ. Trimming removed 2 bases from V and 0 bases from J, with 22 bases in between. CDR3 region: CASSFLFDTATASTDTQYF. The CDR3 DNA reads as TGCGCCAGCAGCTTCCTCTTCGACACAGCTACAGCGAGCACAGATACGCAGTATTTT.

This clonotype was observed many times. The chain links TRBV6-5 to TRBJ2-2, with unresolved D. Germline V gene sequence: CDR1 MNHEY, CDR2 SVGAGI. The CDR3 loop spans 12 amino acids. The V gene lost 6 bases and the J gene lost 8 bases, with 10 bases spanning the gap. CDR3 sequence reads: CASSFSGGELFF. The CDR3 bases are TGTGCCAGCAGCTTTTCCGGTGGGGAGCTGTTTTTT.

As regards this clonotype: This is likely a read error, given that the CDR3 carries no conserved phenylalanine or tryptophan at its end. The chain joins TRBV11-1 to TRBJ2-5; 16 bases match TRBD2. The trim removed 5 bases at V and 2 bases at J, leaving 11 bases unmatched. The CDR3 runs to 19 residues. The germline CDR1 and CDR2 sequences are SGHAT and FQDESV (reference sequence). The DNA of the CDR3 is TGTGCCAGCAGCGACGGGACTAGCGGGGGGGCCGAAGGACAAGAGACCCAGTACTCC. This codes for CASSDGTSGGAEGQETQYS.

This clonotype was seen many times. The chain's CDR3 is CSVDVLAGRVRSETQYF. The CDR3 DNA reads TGCAGCGTTGACGTACTAGCGGGTAGGGTACGCTCAGAGACCCAGTACTTC. The rearrangement joins TRBV29-1 to TRBJ2-5; TRBD2 aligns across 9 bases. This CDR3 region has 17 residues. The trim removed 3 bases at V and 4 bases at J, leaving 15 bases unmatched. The germline V gene encodes CDR1 SQVTM and CDR2 ANQGSEA.

This chain links TRBV12-3 or TRBV12-4 with TRBJ2-2; D might be TRBD2 (6 bases). V shed 3 bases and J shed 4 bases, with 18 bases lying between them. This CDR3 comprises 17 residues. The CDR3 nucleotides read TGTGCCAGCAGTTTCGGGGGTGCAGGGCGGATCACCGGGGAGCTGTTTTTT. This codes for CASSFGGAGRITGELFF.

This clonotype has a handful of counts. This chain uses TRBV19 with TRBJ2-7; 7 bases agree with TRBD2. This CDR3 region has 13 residues. V lost 3 bases and J lost 3; bases outside the gene matches: 2. Germline values: CDR1 LNHDA, CDR2 SQIVND (reference sequence). The chain's CDR3 is CASSIWGGYEQYF. CDR3 nucleotides: TGTGCCAGTAGTATTTGGGGGGGCTACGAGCAGTACTTC.